A single sample gave rise to the 22 T cell receptor beta chains below, sequenced in a study of cytomegalovirus exposure and HLA in healthy donors. Generated by immunoSEQ multiplex PCR, the TCRdb table keeps only in-frame clones and is missing some. The sample includes about 98,000 clones, around nine tenths of them seen just once. Sequenced input: PBMCs. These TCRs come from a woman in her thirties in good health and CMV-seronegative.

This clone was seen only once. The chain carries TRBV7-2 and TRBJ2-1; TRBD2 matches 7 bases. The CDR3 totals 14 residues. V lost 3 bases, J lost 4 bases, and 3 bases stayed unmatched. The germline CDR1 and CDR2 sequences are SGHTA and FQGNSA. The DNA for the CDR3 is TGTGCCAGCAGCTTCGGGGGGTTGTACAATGAGCAGTTCTTC. It specifies CASSFGGLYNEQFF.

The V call is TRBV5-5, the J call TRBJ1-5; TRBD1 matches at 11 bases. The ends lost 5 bases at V and 7 bases at J; junction bases unmatched: 5. The CDR3 sequence is 14 residues long. Germline V gives CDR1 SGHKS, CDR2 YYEKEE (reference sequence). The DNA of the CDR3 is TGTGCCAGCAGGAGAGGACAGGGGGCACAGCCCCAGCATTTT. Translated, it gives CASRRGQGAQPQHF.

CDR3 amino acids: CASSLGAGGQDTQYF. Here the CDR3 DNA reads TGTGCCAGCAGCTTGGGCGCAGGGGGTCAGGATACGCAGTATTTT. The chain carries TRBV7-3 and TRBJ2-3, with 7 positions matching TRBD1. After removal of 3 bases from V and 6 bases from J, the junction contained 9 bases not matched to a gene. The germline V gene has CDR1 SGHTA and CDR2 FQGTGA. The CDR3 totals 15 residues.

The chain links TRBV2 to TRBJ1-6; D uncertain. Trimming took off 10 bases at V and 7 bases at J, with 11 bases between the two ends. Looked up from germline, CDR1 is SNHLY and CDR2 is FYNNEI. The CDR3 covers 12 residues. The CDR3 bases are TGTGCCAACGTGAGTTTGAATTCACCCCTCCACTTT. This encodes CANVSLNSPLHF.

In DNA, the CDR3 is TGTGCCAGCAGCTTAGTAGGGACAGGCTCCGAGGGGGCTTTCTTT. Translation: CASSLVGTGSEGAFF. The chain uses TRBV7-6 and TRBJ1-1, with 8 bases lining up with TRBD1. Trimming cost V 1 base and J 11 bases; bases outside gene matches: 12. CDR1 and CDR2 from the germline V gene are SGHVS and FNYEAQ. CDR3 size: 15 residues.

V is TRBV11-2 and J is TRBJ2-7; 10 bases match TRBD1. V lost 1 base and J lost 5; bases outside the gene matches: 5. Germline assignment: CDR1 SGHAT and CDR2 FQNNGV. CDR3 size: 15 residues. The CDR3 is CASSLVGQGLDEQYF. The DNA of the CDR3 is TGTGCCAGCAGCTTAGTGGGACAGGGGTTGGACGAGCAGTACTTC.

The chain uses TRBV9 and TRBJ2-1; D not certain. The germline gives CDR1 SGDLS, CDR2 YYNGEE. The ends were cut back, 1 base at V and 0 bases at J, with 11 bases in the middle. CDR3 size: 16 residues. The CDR3 DNA sequence: TGTGCCAGCAGCGTATGGGCAGCCTCCTCCTACAATGAGCAGTTCTTC. As protein: CASSVWAASSYNEQFF. Based on the CDR3 plus reference TRBV9 and TRBJ2-1, the full variable domain is DSGVTQTPKHLITATGQRVTLRCSPRSGDLSVYWYQQSLDQGLQFLIQYYNGEERAKGNILERFSAQQFPDLHSELNLSSLELGDSALYFCASSVWAASSYNEQFFGPGTRLTVL.

The CDR3 loop is CASSAGTGVTEAFF. As DNA, the CDR3 is TGTGCCAGCAGTGCCGGGACAGGGGTTACTGAAGCTTTCTTT. The chain is built from TRBV2 and TRBJ1-1; TRBD1 matches 10 bases. Germline loops: CDR1 SNHLY, CDR2 FYNNEI. The CDR3 runs to 14 residues. V lost 4 bases and J lost 5; bases outside the gene matches: 4.

This chain connects TRBV30 to TRBJ2-3; D ambiguous. This CDR3 has 12 residues. Trimming removed 3 bases at V and 6 bases at J, with 10 bases between. Germline CDR1 and CDR2: GTSNPN and SVGIG (reference sequence). CDR3 sequence (DNA): TGTGCCTGGAGCCCTCCCGGGGATACGCAGTATTTT. Amino acids: CAWSPPGDTQYF. Together with reference TRBV30 and TRBJ2-3, the CDR3 gives the full variable domain: SQTIHQWPATLVQPVGSPLSLECTVEGTSNPNLYWYRQAAGRGLQLLFYSVGIGQISSEVPQNLSASRPQDRQFILSSKKLLLSDSGFYLCAWSPPGDTQYFGPGTRLTVL.

The J gene is TRBJ1-6, the V gene TRBV2; 9 bases are a match to TRBD1. There are 15 residues in the CDR3. J gave up 8 bases and V 8 bases, and 10 bases lay outside the gene matches. Germline lookup yields CDR1 SNHLY and CDR2 FYNNEI. In DNA, the CDR3 is TGTGCCAGCCTGTACGACAGGGGGATGTATTCACCCCTCCACTTT. It yields the protein CASLYDRGMYSPLHF. Filled out from reference TRBV2 and TRBJ1-6, the complete variable domain reads EPEVTQTPSHQVTQMGQEVILRCVPISNHLYFYWYRQILGQKVEFLVSFYNNEISEKSEIFDDQFSVERPDGSNFTLKIRSTKLEDSAMYFCASLYDRGMYSPLHFGNGTRLTVT.

The gene calls are TRBV10-3 and TRBJ2-7; 8 bases fit TRBD2. The CDR3 is made up of 15 amino acids. CDR1 and CDR2 (germline): ENHRY, SYGVKD. Losses at the gene ends were 0 bases for V and 2 bases for J; bases not matched to a gene: 3. The CDR3 loop reads CAISESAAGAYEQYF. DNA for the CDR3: TGTGCCATCAGTGAGTCGGCAGCGGGAGCCTACGAGCAGTACTTC.

The genes are TRBV6-1 and TRBJ1-4, with 9 bases aligning to TRBD1. The CDR3 covers 15 residues. Germline assignment: CDR1 MNHNS and CDR2 SASEGT. V was clipped by 4 bases and J by 6 bases; unmatched bases: 6. CDR3 region: CASSGGQGNYEKLFF. In DNA form, the CDR3 reads TGTGCCAGCAGTGGCGGACAGGGGAATTATGAAAAACTGTTTTTT.

This clone has just a few counts. V usage is TRBV2 and J usage is TRBJ1-5; TRBD1 matches at 7 bases. CDR3 length: 18 residues. The V gene end was trimmed by 0 bases and the J gene end by 1 base; junction bases not matched to a gene: 9. CDR1 and CDR2 from the germline V gene are SNHLY and FYNNEI. The DNA of the CDR3 is TGTGCCAGCAGTGAAGCGAACAGGGGCAGTGGGAGCAATCAGCCCCAGCATTTT. It translates to CASSEANRGSGSNQPQHF.

The chain links TRBV23-1 to TRBJ1-4; a possible D gene is TRBD1 (6 bases). TRBV23-1 is an ORF, and what it does is uncertain. The CDR3 runs to 18 residues. Between the trimmed V and J ends, which lost 5 bases and 0 bases, there was a span of 19 bases. The CDR3 region is CASSRDIPHESTNEKLFF. The DNA of the CDR3 is TGCGCCAGCAGTAGGGACATTCCCCACGAATCAACTAATGAAAAACTGTTTTTT.

This chain uses TRBV13 with TRBJ1-6, with TRBD1 identical over 7 bases. The CDR3 sequence is 14 residues long. The junction had 4 bases not matched to a gene; V was cut back by 5 bases and J by 6 bases. Germline CDR1 PRHDT, CDR2 FYEKMQ (reference sequence). CDR3 amino acids: CASSRDRANSPLHF. The CDR3 bases are TGTGCCAGCAGCCGCGACAGGGCTAATTCACCCCTCCACTTT. The full variable domain, in which reference TRBV13 and TRBJ1-6 provide the parts outside the CDR3, is AAGVIQSPRHLIKEKRETATLKCYPIPRHDTVYWYQQGPGQDPQFLISFYEKMQSDKGSIPDRFSAQQFSDYHSELNMSSLELGDSALYFCASSRDRANSPLHFGNGTRLTVT.

This chain links TRBV6-5 with TRBJ2-7; a weak D match, TRBD2 (5 bases). Looked up from germline, CDR1 is MNHEY and CDR2 is SVGAGI. The CDR3 is 14 amino acids. Trimming left V 2 bases short and J 8 bases short, with 16 bases between. The CDR3 is CASSYGPEVTKQYF. In nucleotides, the CDR3 is TGTGCCAGCAGTTACGGGCCGGAGGTGACGAAGCAGTACTTC.

V usage is TRBV7-6 and J usage is TRBJ2-7, with TRBD2 as a possible D gene (6 bases). V lost 5 bases and J lost 0, with 14 bases in between. The CDR3 spans 15 residues. Per the germline V gene, CDR1 is SGHVS and CDR2 is FNYEAQ. This CDR3 is CASSQGTSSSYEQYF. Here the CDR3 DNA reads TGTGCCAGCAGCCAAGGGACTTCCAGCTCCTACGAGCAGTACTTC.

This clone was detected a few times. The chain combines TRBV7-9 with TRBJ1-2; D is unclear. The CDR3 has 13 amino acids. Germline V CDR1 and CDR2: SEHNR, FQNEAQ (reference sequence). Trimming stripped 0 bases from V and 8 bases from J, with 10 bases between. CDR3 DNA sequence: TGTGCCAGCAGCTTAGCGCGAGGCGTGGGCTACACCTTC. Protein: CASSLARGVGYTF.

V is TRBV7-9 and J is TRBJ1-4; 7 nucleotides agree with TRBD1. Germline assignment: CDR1 SEHNR and CDR2 FQNEAQ (reference sequence). The CDR3 spans 16 residues. After removal of 4 bases from V and 6 bases from J, the junction contained 11 bases not matched to a gene. The DNA of the CDR3 is TGTGCCAGCAGCTGGGGGGACAGTAACATCTATGAAAAACTGTTTTTT. Its protein product is CASSWGDSNIYEKLFF.

The chain employs TRBV27 and TRBJ1-1; TRBD1 might be the D (5 bases). The length of the CDR3 is 15 residues. V lost 7 bases to trimming and J lost 0 bases, with 15 bases between them. Germline assignment: CDR1 MNHEY and CDR2 SMNVEV (reference sequence). The CDR3 region has the DNA TGTGCCAGCAAGGTCTGGGGCACTTTGAACACTGAAGCTTTCTTT. The encoded protein is CASKVWGTLNTEAFF.

The gene calls are TRBV5-1 and TRBJ1-1; D uncertain. Trimming removed 3 bases at V and 0 bases at J, with 9 bases between. Germline lookup yields CDR1 SGHRS and CDR2 YFSETQ. This CDR3 has 14 amino acids. Written as DNA, the CDR3 is TGCGCCAGCAGCTCGGGATCCATGAACACTGAAGCTTTCTTT. This sequence encodes CASSSGSMNTEAFF.

The rearrangement links TRBV28 to TRBJ2-1; possible D gene TRBD2, 5 bases. V was clipped by 6 bases and J by 2 bases, with 17 bases between them. Germline V gene sequence: CDR1 MDHEN, CDR2 SYDVKM. This CDR3 spans 16 amino acids. The CDR3: CASSLTGRFAYNEQFF. CDR3 coding DNA: TGTGCCAGCAGCCTCACTGGGAGATTCGCCTACAATGAGCAGTTCTTC.